These 29 T cell receptor beta chains were all obtained from the same sample, sequenced in a study of T-cell reconstitution after alpha-beta-depleted transplantation in children. Preparing the TCRbeta library involved the use of unique molecular identifiers. TCRdb fed the PCR reads into MiXCR, producing one record per CDR3 protein. The sample records about 500,000 distinct CDR3 sequences, over 25% being singletons. Material: PBMCs from the stem cell graft donor, obtained from the stem cell graft. Receptors originate from a human donor who donated a stem cell graft to a child with aplastic anemia.

The rearrangement joins TRBV18 to TRBJ2-3, with unresolved D. The CDR3 spans 14 residues. In germline, CDR1 is KGHSH, CDR2 LQKENI. The ends were cut back, 6 bases at V and 0 bases at J, with 10 bases in the middle. CDR3 amino acids: CASSGGSSTDTQYF. CDR3 nucleotides: TGTGCCAGCTCGGGTGGCTCGAGCACAGATACGCAGTATTTT.

V and J are TRBV29-1 and TRBJ2-2; tentative D call: TRBD2 (5 bases). V was clipped by 6 bases and J by 1 base, with 9 bases between them. CDR1 is SQVTM and CDR2 is ANQGSEA in the germline V gene. The CDR3 is 13 residues long. The CDR3 DNA reads as TGCAGCGTCGACGGACTGAACACCGGGGAGCTGTTTTTT. Its protein is CSVDGLNTGELFF.

This clonotype was counted many times. One end of the junction does not line up with germline, which may come from a read error. The J gene is TRBJ1-2, the V gene TRBV12-3 or TRBV12-4; no firm D call. CDR3 length: 13 residues. The CDR3 spells CASSLGGNYGYTF. In DNA form, the CDR3 reads TGTGCCAGCAGCTTAGGAGGGAACTATGGCTACACCTTC.

The rearrangement links TRBV28 to TRBJ2-5, with D possibly TRBD1 on 6 matching bases. V dropped 8 bases and J dropped 4 bases, with 11 bases sitting between them. CDR3 length: 12 amino acids. From germline, CDR1 is MDHEN and CDR2 SYDVKM. The DNA of the CDR3 is TGTGCCAGCCAGGGGATTTTAGAGACCCAGTACTTC. This encodes CASQGILETQYF.

In this sample, this clonotype turned up a few times. The chain has TRBV4-2 and TRBJ1-4; D not certain. Trimming removed 0 bases from V and 5 bases from J, with 10 bases in between. The CDR3 is 15 residues long. Germline V lookup: CDR1 LGHNA, CDR2 YNFKEQ. Here the CDR3 DNA reads TGTGCCAGCAGCCAAGATCCTGCCGACAATGAAAAACTGTTTTTT. Protein: CASSQDPADNEKLFF.

This clonotype was seen a handful of times. The chain combines TRBV20-1 with TRBJ2-1; 7 nucleotides match TRBD1. CDR1 DFQATT and CDR2 SNEGSKA come from the germline V gene (reference sequence). The CDR3 totals 16 residues. J gave up 7 bases and V 5 bases, and 17 bases lay outside the gene matches. The CDR3 spells CSALPPVGQRLNEQFF. Written as DNA, the CDR3 is TGCAGTGCTCTCCCCCCGGTGGGACAGCGCCTTAATGAGCAGTTCTTC.

The chain carries TRBV12-3 or TRBV12-4 and TRBJ1-2, with D possibly matching TRBD1 (6 bases). V was cut by 6 bases and J by 4 bases, with 18 bases left in between. The CDR3 consists of 15 residues. CDR3 sequence (DNA): TGTGCCAGCAGCCGACAGGTTCTGAGGGTCTATGGCTACACCTTC. It translates to CASSRQVLRVYGYTF.

There are a few counts of this clonotype. This chain's CDR3 is CSARDNSRGQAYGYTF. DNA for the CDR3: TGCAGTGCTAGAGATAACAGCAGGGGGCAAGCCTATGGCTACACCTTC. The chain is built from TRBV20-1 and TRBJ1-2; 8 bases are shared with TRBD1. J was trimmed by 4 bases and V by 0 bases; bases with no gene match: 10. Germline lookup yields CDR1 DFQATT and CDR2 SNEGSKA (reference sequence). The CDR3 consists of 16 residues.

This chain connects TRBV5-4 to TRBJ2-5; 11 nucleotides align to TRBD1. Germline loops: CDR1 SGHNT, CDR2 YYREEE (reference sequence). With 4 bases clipped from V and 5 bases from J, the junction kept 7 bases outside the gene matches. The CDR3 is made up of 15 amino acids. In DNA, the CDR3 is TGTGCCAGCAGCAGAGGGGACAGGGGGTCGGAGACCCAGTACTTC. Translation: CASSRGDRGSETQYF.

The rearrangement uses TRBV6-1 and TRBJ2-2; TRBD1 matches at 7 bases. Germline V CDR1 and CDR2: MNHNS, SASEGT. This CDR3 region has 15 residues. V was clipped by 6 bases and J by 3 bases; unmatched bases: 7. The CDR3 here is CASSSGTDDTGELFF. The CDR3 DNA follows: TGTGCCAGCAGCTCCGGGACAGACGACACCGGGGAGCTGTTTTTT.

This clonotype was recorded a few times. The gene calls are TRBV29-1 and TRBJ1-1, with 9 nucleotides matching TRBD1. This CDR3 has 14 amino acids. Germline lookup yields CDR1 SQVTM and CDR2 ANQGSEA. V gave up 7 bases and J gave up 0 bases; unmatched junction bases: 6. The CDR3, as DNA: TGCAGCGGGGGACAGGGTAGCATGAACACTGAAGCTTTCTTT. This encodes CSGGQGSMNTEAFF.

The chain carries TRBV9 and TRBJ1-4; a possible D gene is TRBD1 (6 bases). The CDR3 loop spans 15 amino acids. Between the trimmed V and J ends, which lost 3 bases and 2 bases, there was a span of 11 bases. The V gene's germline CDR1 is SGDLS and CDR2 YYNGEE. Here the CDR3 reads CASSEQGFTNEKLFF. The CDR3 DNA is TGTGCCAGCAGCGAACAGGGTTTTACTAATGAAAAACTGTTTTTT.

This clonotype occurred once. CDR3 bases: TGTGCCATCAGTGTCCTAGCGGGAGAGCCCAATGAGCAGTTCTTC. Encoded protein: CAISVLAGEPNEQFF. The chain carries TRBV10-3 and TRBJ2-1; 10 bases map to TRBD2. The CDR3 has 15 amino acids. The junction had 6 bases not matched to a gene; V was cut back by 4 bases and J by 6 bases. CDR1 and CDR2 from the germline V gene are ENHRY and SYGVKD.

This clonotype was detected many times. The V gene is TRBV12-3 or TRBV12-4, the J gene TRBJ2-3; TRBD2 matches at 7 bases. The length of the CDR3 is 14 residues. J gave up 4 bases and V 3 bases, and 4 bases lay outside the gene matches. The CDR3 DNA follows: TGTGCCAGCAGTTTTGGCGGGAGTTCAGATACGCAGTATTTT. Amino acid sequence: CASSFGGSSDTQYF.

This clonotype has more than one count but fewer than ten. V usage is TRBV29-1 and J usage is TRBJ1-1; maybe TRBD1 (5 bases). This CDR3 spans 11 amino acids. Per germline, CDR1 SQVTM and CDR2 ANQGSEA. Trimming stripped 6 bases from V and 7 bases from J, with 12 bases between. The CDR3 region is CSVRDDLEAFF. The CDR3 DNA reads as TGCAGCGTCCGGGACGACCTTGAAGCTTTCTTT.

The V and J genes are TRBV10-2 and TRBJ2-3; D ambiguous. The CDR3 consists of 11 residues. The V gene's germline CDR1 is WSHSY and CDR2 SAAADI. V lost 9 bases to trimming and J lost 6 bases, with 10 bases between them. The chain's CDR3 is CASYTGDTQYF. DNA of the CDR3: TGCGCCAGTTACACCGGGGATACGCAGTATTTT.

This clonotype was detected a few times. The chain uses TRBV10-3 and TRBJ2-5; the D is unclear. The germline V gene has CDR1 ENHRY and CDR2 SYGVKD. This CDR3 is 13 amino acids long. Trimming pared 4 bases from V and 2 bases from J, leaving 8 bases between. CDR3 nucleotides: TGTGCCATCAGTGGAGGCAGACAAGAGACCCAGTACTTC. This encodes CAISGGRQETQYF.

This rearrangement joins TRBV6-1 to TRBJ2-7; tentatively, D is TRBD1 (6 bases). V lost 6 bases to trimming and J lost 0 bases, with 15 bases between them. The CDR3 runs to 15 residues. From germline, CDR1 is MNHNS and CDR2 SASEGT. CDR3 protein: CASSQGTLSSYEQYF. CDR3 sequence (DNA): TGTGCCAGCAGCCAAGGGACACTGAGCTCCTACGAGCAGTACTTC.

This clonotype showed up just a few times. V gene TRBV6-5 combines with J gene TRBJ1-2; D remains unclear. The CDR3 extends over 13 amino acids. The V gene lost 6 bases and the J gene lost 8 bases, with 16 bases spanning the gap. Germline CDR1 reads MNHEY; CDR2 reads SVGAGI. The CDR3 DNA is TGTGCCAGCAGACAAAACCAACAAACAGGCTACACCTTC. Encoded protein: CASRQNQQTGYTF.

The chain employs TRBV29-1 and TRBJ2-1, with 10 bases aligning to TRBD1. The J segment lost 1 base and the V segment lost 2 bases, leaving 2 bases of the junction unmatched. The CDR3 runs 15 residues. Germline V gene sequence: CDR1 SQVTM, CDR2 ANQGSEA. The CDR3: CSVEKDRGSYNEQFF. CDR3 nucleotides: TGCAGCGTTGAAAAGGACAGGGGGTCCTACAATGAGCAGTTCTTC.

The V call is TRBV5-4, the J call TRBJ2-1; the D is unclear. Germline V gives CDR1 SGHNT, CDR2 YYREEE (reference sequence). There are 15 residues in the CDR3. With 0 bases removed from V and 2 bases from J, the gap between germline ends came to 9 bases. CDR3 region: CASSLEVRPYNEQFF. The CDR3 DNA is TGTGCCAGCAGCTTGGAAGTGAGGCCCTACAATGAGCAGTTCTTC.

V is TRBV20-1 and J is TRBJ1-5; TRBD1 aligns across 10 bases. This CDR3 has 13 residues. Trimming at V came to 3 bases and at J to 9 bases, leaving 5 bases not matched to a gene. Germline-derived CDR1 and CDR2 are DFQATT and SNEGSKA (reference sequence). CDR3 sequence: CSARGQGKGPQHF. The CDR3 DNA reads TGCAGTGCTAGGGGACAGGGGAAGGGGCCCCAGCATTTT.

This clonotype showed up many times. V usage is TRBV9 and J usage is TRBJ1-5; TRBD1 is a possible D gene (5 bases). Germline-derived CDR1 and CDR2 are SGDLS and YYNGEE. The CDR3 extends over 15 amino acids. V lost 0 bases, J lost 5 bases, and 12 bases lay in between. In DNA form, the CDR3 reads TGTGCCAGCAGCGTAGATGTGGGGCTGGATCAGCCCCAGCATTTT. This encodes CASSVDVGLDQPQHF.

This chain links TRBV5-6 with TRBJ2-7; maybe TRBD2 (7 bases). V was cut by 10 bases and J by 5 bases, with 19 bases left in between. The CDR3 sequence is 13 residues long. Looked up from germline, CDR1 is SGHDT and CDR2 is YYEEEE. The CDR3 region has the DNA TGTGCCGGGGGGAGGGGGGGCATGGACGAGCAGTACTTC. This codes for CAGGRGGMDEQYF.

The gene calls are TRBV10-3 and TRBJ1-2; TRBD1 is a possible D gene (5 bases). Per the germline V gene, CDR1 is ENHRY and CDR2 is SYGVKD. Trimming pared 7 bases from V and 2 bases from J, leaving 14 bases between. The CDR3 spans 14 residues. CDR3 nucleotide sequence: TGTGCCATCACTCCGGACACTTTAAACTATGGCTACACCTTC. Amino acids: CAITPDTLNYGYTF.

This clonotype has just a few counts. This chain connects TRBV29-1 to TRBJ1-6; possibly TRBD1 for D (5 bases). The CDR3 has 15 residues. Trimming removed 0 bases from V and 10 bases from J, with 16 bases in between. Germline V gene data show CDR1 as SQVTM and CDR2 as ANQGSEA. The CDR3: CSVEDWPGRRSPLHF. In DNA, the CDR3 is TGCAGCGTTGAAGATTGGCCAGGGAGGCGATCACCCCTCCACTTT.

The chain recombines TRBV14 with TRBJ2-3, with 7 bases identical to TRBD2. The trim removed 5 bases at V and 6 bases at J, leaving 11 bases unmatched. Looked up from germline, CDR1 is SGHDN and CDR2 is FVKESK. The CDR3 is made up of 15 amino acids. The DNA for the CDR3 is TGTGCCAGCAGCGAAGCGGGGCCCCTGGCGGATACGCAGTATTTT. Translating gives CASSEAGPLADTQYF. The entire variable domain, with the rest obtained from reference TRBV14 and TRBJ2-3, is as follows: EAGVTQFPSHSVIEKGQTVTLRCDPISGHDNLYWYRRVMGKEIKFLLHFVKESKQDESGMPNNRFLAERTGGTYSTLKVQPAELEDSGVYFCASSEAGPLADTQYFGPGTRLTVL.

This clonotype was detected a few times. J is TRBJ2-1 and V is TRBV4-3; D may be TRBD1 or TRBD2 (6 bases each). This CDR3 is 17 amino acids long. Germline V lookup: CDR1 LGHNA, CDR2 YSLEER. Trimming left V 4 bases short and J 0 bases short, with 16 bases between. The CDR3 protein is CASSPGGGESSYNEQFF. The DNA of the CDR3 is TGCGCCAGCAGCCCCGGGGGCGGGGAAAGCTCCTACAATGAGCAGTTCTTC.

This clonotype occurred a few times. The chain has TRBV18 and TRBJ2-7; tentatively, D is TRBD1 (6 bases). Trimming shortened V by 5 bases and J by 5 bases, and 13 bases separated the two germline ends. Germline CDR1 and CDR2: KGHSH and LQKENI. The CDR3 consists of 13 residues. CDR3: CASSTRTADEQYF. DNA of the CDR3: TGTGCCAGCTCAACACGGACAGCGGACGAGCAGTACTTC.